This TCR beta chain was recovered during a study of blood T cell repertoires in COVID-19. Study context: Sites across the United States, Italy and Spain contributed samples from acute and convalescent COVID-19. Sample material is recorded as cDNA or gDNA derived from T cells, B-cell-depleted T cells, or PBMCs.

In the authors' methods: Estimates of nucleated cell counts were drawn from the amplification of reference gene primers. Here immunoSEQ multiplex PCR was the method, and the copy in TCRdb shows in-frame clones only, minus some. V and J calls and clone size are as listed in that table; D and trimming were resolved from the DNA. This table has roughly 230,000 clones, 75% to 85% appearing once. This CDR3 has 14 amino acids. Trimming removed 3 bases from V and 3 bases from J, with 8 bases in between. Germline CDR1 SGHTA, CDR2 FQGNSA. The origin of this receptor is a woman in her fifties or sixties with acute or convalescent COVID-19. The chain links TRBV7-2 to TRBJ2-2; no firm D call. The sequenced sample consisted of peripheral blood. The CDR3 sequence: CASSFLADTGELFF. For the CDR3, the DNA is TGTGCCAGCAGCTTCCTTGCGGACACCGGGGAGCTGTTTTTT.